The sequence of this TCR beta chain was determined in a study of blood T cell repertoires in COVID-19. Study-level information: The United States, Italy and Spain were the sources of the acute and convalescent COVID-19 samples. In each case, the material was cDNA or gDNA derived from T cells, B-cell-depleted T cells, or PBMCs.

In the study's own analysis: Reference gene primer amplification gave estimated nucleated cell counts. This table comes from immunoSEQ multiplex PCR, and its TCRdb copy is limited to in-frame clones, with some not included. Clone size and the V and J calls come from that table; the DNA yielded D and trimming. Seen here are fewer than 250,000 clones, approximately 90% observed once, and the top ten hold 4% to 4.5%. Germline-derived CDR1 and CDR2 are SGHAT and FQNNGV. This CDR3 region has 16 residues. The V and J ends lost 4 bases and 3 bases, in that order; junction bases with no gene match: 8. The V call is TRBV11-2, the J call TRBJ1-3; 8 positions match TRBD1. The sequencing sample was made of peripheral blood. This receptor was obtained from a man aged 45-65 years with acute or convalescent COVID-19. CDR3 coding DNA: TGTGCCAGCAGCTCCAACCAGGGGGCTGTTGGAAACACCATATATTTT. Encoded protein: CASSSNQGAVGNTIYF.